This T cell receptor beta chain was profiled in a study of control samples from healthy donors and cancer patients (dated by TCRdb to the early 2020s). Preparation of the library involved the immunoSEQ multiplex PCR assay. Imported from immuneACCESS, the table was reduced by TCRdb to in-frame sequences with V and J called. These copies leave out some clones; in studies compared against another copy, an unresolved V gene accounts for under half, and the cause of the remainder is not known. The sample contains roughly 120,000 clones, 88% of them found a single time. About 2.5% of the sample comes from the top ten. Details on this clone: Its antigen target is currently unknown. Within one base of it there is no much larger clone, and no base qualities were kept.

The CDR1 and CDR2 encoded by the germline V gene are SQVTM and ANQGSEA. The CDR3, from cysteine to phenylalanine, totals 12 residues. CDR3 DNA only is kept here, 36 bases in frame from base 1. At the junction V is shortened by 3 bases and J by 4 bases, with 9 bases in between. The specimen sequenced was blood. This receptor was obtained from a woman between 65 and 79 years old in good health. Recombination linked TRBV29-1 to TRBJ1-2, with the D gene call left open. The DNA sequence follows: TGCAGCGTTGACCCAAGGAGCTATGGCTACACCTTC. Its translation reads: CSVDPRSYGYTF.